This is a list of T cell receptor beta chains from one sample in a study of blood T cell repertoires in COVID-19. Clones were read by immunoSEQ multiplex PCR, and TCRdb kept only the in-frame ones, dropping some. Here the sample spans 200,000 to 250,000 clones, around four fifths being singletons. Sequenced sample: peripheral blood. Every receptor here comes from a woman aged 55-69 years who had recovered from COVID-19. Each CDR3 is given without its conserved first and last residue. The order of the fields is V gene, CDR3 protein.

>TRBV3-1/TRBV3-2
ASSPDRGSWSGLF
>TRBV10-3
AISESGQSYEQY
>TRBV9
ASSYTGTTNNEQF
>TRBV6-2/TRBV6-3
ASSWTSGPYEQY
>TRBV5-1
ASSTSNSPLH
>TRBV30
AWTLEVFQGTEAF
>TRBV5-4
ASSLQSNEKLF
>TRBV5-4
ASSLAGSGGAWAYGELF
>TRBV3-1/TRBV3-2
ASSPSRDYGYT
>TRBV30
AWNRLAGVRETQY
>TRBV19
ASIDRGRGGEKLF
>TRBV6-5
ASSRDRAYEQY
>TRBV15
ATSREVGDRVPYEQY
>TRBV7-9
ASSSDRVGARETQY
>TRBV3-1/TRBV3-2
ASSLGQGDYGYT
>TRBV5-1
ASSLGRDTQY
>TRBV2
ASSEEGFGTEAF
>TRBV12-3/TRBV12-4
ASRLLQGLQF
>TRBV7-2
ASSLGTATNTIY
>TRBV13
ASSLVRDRGKNTEAF